Shown below are 16 T cell receptor beta chains from a single sample sequenced in a study of cytomegalovirus exposure and HLA in healthy donors. The PCR ran on 60 Vbeta and 13 Jbeta primers. TCRdb's table, derived via immunoSEQ multiplex PCR, lists solely in-frame clones and lacks some. The sample holds some 120,000 clones; 60% to 85% are singletons and the top ten take roughly 3%. Specimen: PBMCs. Source of these receptors: a woman aged 40 to 50 in good health and CMV-seropositive.

The V gene is TRBV9, the J gene TRBJ2-1; TRBD2 aligns across 8 bases. V gave up 0 bases and J gave up 4 bases; unmatched junction bases: 3. From germline, CDR1 is SGDLS and CDR2 YYNGEE. CDR3 length: 15 residues. The CDR3 sequence: CASSVAGGGYNEQFF. The DNA of the CDR3 is TGTGCCAGCAGCGTAGCGGGAGGGGGATACAATGAGCAGTTCTTC.

The rearrangement links TRBV5-4 to TRBJ2-7, with a weak D call TRBD1 (7 bases). CDR1 SGHNT and CDR2 YYREEE come from the germline V gene (reference sequence). Trimming removed 4 bases at V and 5 bases at J, with 16 bases between. This CDR3 has 14 residues. CDR3 protein: CASSLTGDWNEQYF. Here the CDR3 DNA reads TGTGCCAGCAGCCTTACAGGGGACTGGAACGAGCAGTACTTC. Using reference TRBV5-4 and TRBJ2-7 for the parts outside the CDR3, the full variable domain is ETGVTQSPTHLIKTRGQQVTLRCSSQSGHNTVSWYQQALGQGPQFIFQYYREEENGRGNFPPRFSGLQFPNYSSELNVNALELDDSALYLCASSLTGDWNEQYFGPGTRLTVT.

This sequence joins TRBV5-4 and TRBJ2-7; 7 bases align to TRBD1. This CDR3 has 11 residues. Germline V gene data show CDR1 as SGHNT and CDR2 as YYREEE (reference sequence). The V and J ends lost 4 bases and 7 bases, in that order; junction bases with no gene match: 2. CDR3 nucleotides: TGTGCCAGCAGCGACAGGGTTGAGCAGTACTTC. This sequence encodes CASSDRVEQYF.

CDR3 loop: CSVEDRSGDSGNTIYF. Written as DNA, the CDR3 is TGCAGCGTTGAAGATCGTTCGGGGGACTCTGGAAACACCATATATTTT. This chain links TRBV29-1 with TRBJ1-3; possible D gene TRBD1, 5 bases. This CDR3 is built from 16 residues. Trimming removed 0 bases at V and 0 bases at J, with 12 bases between. The V gene's germline CDR1 is SQVTM and CDR2 ANQGSEA.

In DNA, the CDR3 is TGTGCCAGCAGCTTAGTCCAGGGGGGTACCGGGGAGCTGTTTTTT. Translated, it gives CASSLVQGGTGELFF. The chain uses TRBV7-2 and TRBJ2-2; D perhaps matches TRBD1 (7 bases). CDR3 size: 15 residues. Looked up from germline, CDR1 is SGHTA and CDR2 is FQGNSA. V shed 1 base and J shed 5 bases, with 11 bases lying between them.

The gene calls are TRBV5-1 and TRBJ1-2, with 7 nucleotides matching TRBD1. The CDR3 sequence is 13 residues long. With 6 bases clipped from V and 3 bases from J, the junction kept 5 bases outside the gene matches. The germline V gene encodes CDR1 SGHRS and CDR2 YFSETQ. The chain's CDR3 is CASTFQGDYGYTF. CDR3 bases: TGCGCCAGCACCTTCCAGGGGGACTATGGCTACACCTTC.

V gene TRBV4-2 combines with J gene TRBJ1-2; 8 nucleotides line up with TRBD1. This CDR3 has 15 residues. Germline-derived CDR1 and CDR2 are LGHNA and YNFKEQ. The V and J ends lost 0 bases and 5 bases, in that order; junction bases with no gene match: 5. The CDR3 region has the DNA TGTGCCAGCAGCCAAGAACTGACAGGGGAATATGGCTACACCTTC. Residues: CASSQELTGEYGYTF.

The rearrangement links TRBV13 to TRBJ2-1; 12 nucleotides match TRBD1. The CDR3 consists of 15 residues. Looked up from germline, CDR1 is PRHDT and CDR2 is FYEKMQ (reference sequence). J gave up 7 bases and V 6 bases, and 7 bases lay outside the gene matches. CDR3 in DNA: TGTGCCAGCAGATCCGGGACAGGGGGCTGGAATGAGCAGTTCTTC. Protein product: CASRSGTGGWNEQFF.

This clone was observed a handful of times. The chain recombines TRBV5-1 with TRBJ2-5; tentative D call: TRBD1 (7 bases). Germline V CDR1 and CDR2: SGHRS, YFSETQ. The CDR3 is 15 amino acids. Trimming took 4 bases from V and 3 from J, leaving 16 bases between them. CDR3 nucleotide sequence: TGCGCCAGCAGCCCGGCAGGGGGGAGTAAAGAGACCCAGTACTTC. Translated, it gives CASSPAGGSKETQYF.

The gene calls are TRBV11-1 and TRBJ2-7, with D unresolved. CDR1 and CDR2 from the germline V gene are SGHAT and FQDESV (reference sequence). V lost 1 base and J 0 bases, leaving 10 bases between the germline ends. CDR3 size: 15 residues. The DNA of the CDR3 is TGTGCCAGCAGCTTAGTCCAGTTCAGCTCCTACGAGCAGTACTTC. Translated: CASSLVQFSSYEQYF.

This chain joins TRBV6-6 and TRBJ2-1, with D perhaps TRBD2 (5 bases). The CDR3 is 14 residues long. CDR1 is MNHNY, CDR2 SVGAGI, per germline (reference sequence). Trimming took off 9 bases at V and 0 bases at J, with 12 bases between the two ends. This chain's CDR3 is CASAAGSSYNEQFF. In DNA form, the CDR3 reads TGTGCCAGTGCCGCGGGCAGCTCCTACAATGAGCAGTTCTTC.

This clone was detected only a few times. The chain recombines TRBV14 with TRBJ2-1, with TRBD2 matching over 9 bases. Losses at the gene ends were 4 bases for V and 7 bases for J; bases not matched to a gene: 11. The CDR3 is 16 amino acids. The germline gives CDR1 SGHDN, CDR2 FVKESK. The CDR3 region is CASSPLAGVDFNEQFF. CDR3 sequence (DNA): TGTGCCAGCAGCCCCTTAGCGGGAGTCGACTTTAATGAGCAGTTCTTC.

V usage is TRBV28 and J usage is TRBJ1-3; TRBD1 might be the D (6 bases). The CDR3 sequence is 15 residues long. V was trimmed by 6 bases and J by 0 bases, leaving 12 bases between them. Per the germline V gene, CDR1 is MDHEN and CDR2 is SYDVKM. The CDR3 DNA follows: TGTGCCAGCAGGGAAACAGGGAGCTCTGGAAACACCATATATTTT. Translating it yields CASRETGSSGNTIYF.

The chain is built from TRBV9 and TRBJ2-7; maybe TRBD2 (5 bases). V was clipped by 2 bases and J by 4 bases, with 13 bases between them. CDR1 SGDLS and CDR2 YYNGEE come from the germline V gene. This CDR3 has 14 amino acids. CDR3 loop: CASSVEGSGYEQYF. The DNA of the CDR3 is TGTGCCAGCAGCGTTGAGGGTTCTGGGTACGAGCAGTACTTC.

The chain links TRBV19 to TRBJ2-6; D possibly corresponds to TRBD1 (5 bases). Germline V gene sequence: CDR1 LNHDA, CDR2 SQIVND (reference sequence). The V end lost 4 bases, the J end lost 0 bases, and 13 bases lay between the germline ends. The CDR3 length is 17 residues. CDR3 residues: CASSKLNQGSGANVLTF. The CDR3, as DNA: TGTGCCAGTAGTAAATTAAACCAGGGCTCTGGGGCCAACGTCCTGACTTTC.

This rearrangement joins TRBV5-6 to TRBJ2-7; 10 bases match TRBD2. V lost 0 bases to trimming and J lost 5 bases; unmatched junction nucleotides: 8. The CDR3 totals 16 residues. Germline values: CDR1 SGHDT, CDR2 YYEEEE. The CDR3 loop reads CASSLAPSGSVDEQYF. The CDR3 nucleotides are TGTGCCAGCAGCTTGGCGCCTAGCGGGAGTGTCGACGAGCAGTACTTC.